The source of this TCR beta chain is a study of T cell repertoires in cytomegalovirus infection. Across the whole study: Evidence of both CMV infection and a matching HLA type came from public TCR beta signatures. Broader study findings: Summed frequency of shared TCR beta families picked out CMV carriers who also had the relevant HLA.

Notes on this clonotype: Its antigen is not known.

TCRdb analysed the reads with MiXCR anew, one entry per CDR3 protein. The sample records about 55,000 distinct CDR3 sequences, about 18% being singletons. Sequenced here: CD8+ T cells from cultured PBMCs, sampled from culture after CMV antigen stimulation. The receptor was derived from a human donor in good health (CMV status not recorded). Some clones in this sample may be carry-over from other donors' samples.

The CDR3 region is CASSLEGLGREETQYF. The CDR3 nucleotides read TGTGCCAGCAGCTTAGAGGGTCTGGGGCGAGAAGAGACCCAGTACTTC. The chain links TRBV7-8 to TRBJ2-5, with D possibly TRBD1 on 5 matching bases. Per germline, CDR1 SGHVS and CDR2 FQNEAQ. V lost 1 base to trimming and J lost 3 bases, with 15 bases between them. This CDR3 is 16 amino acids long.